This is a list of T cell receptor beta chains from one sample in a study of vaccination and CD4 T cells after COVID-19. MiXCR, applied by TCRdb to the PCR reads, yields one record per CDR3 protein. The sample includes about 13,000 distinct CDR3 sequences, approximately 54% of them seen just once. These receptors are not linked to any known antigen. The specimen was CD4+ T cells from blood, cultured in vitro. All receptors derive from a human donor who had recovered from COVID-19. CDR3s include the opening cysteine and the closing phenylalanine or tryptophan. D genes are given only for firm matches. Clone size is given for some rows only: seen once, a few or many times, or a class if the clone is expanded.

J gene	V gene	clone size	D gene	CDR3 protein	CDR3 DNA
TRBJ1-1	TRBV6-1	.	TRBD1	CASSAIIGQGSTEAFF	TGTGCCAGCAGTGCGATAATCGGACAGGGAAGCACTGAAGCTTTCTTT
TRBJ1-4	TRBV10-3	.	.	CAISDSIDEKLFF	TGTGCCATCAGTGACTCAATCGATGAAAAACTGTTTTTT
TRBJ1-4	TRBV27	few	TRBD1	CASSLYGQGALEKLFF	TGTGCCAGCAGTTTGTATGGACAGGGGGCTCTTGAAAAACTGTTTTTT
TRBJ2-7	TRBV12-3/TRBV12-4	few	TRBD1	CASRTGDFSEQYF	TGTGCCAGCCGGACAGGAGATTTCTCTGAGCAGTACTTC
TRBJ2-3	TRBV11-3	.	.	CASSATLDTQYF	TGTGCCAGCAGCGCTACCCTAGATACGCAGTATTTT
TRBJ1-4	TRBV7-2	few	TRBD1	CASSPGQPNEKLFF	TGTGCCAGCAGCCCGGGACAGCCTAATGAAAAACTGTTTTTT
TRBJ2-1	TRBV7-2	.	.	CASSLSTGPYNEQFF	TGTGCCAGCAGCTTATCTACGGGGCCCTACAATGAGCAGTTCTTC
TRBJ1-2	TRBV20-1	.	.	CSAGPRLSNYGYTF	TGCAGTGCTGGCCCGAGACTCAGTAACTATGGCTACACCTTC
TRBJ1-5	TRBV2	.	.	CASSRDPNQPQHF	TGTGCCAGCTCCCGGGACCCTAATCAGCCCCAGCATTTT
TRBJ1-1	TRBV7-3	.	.	CASSLGGLGNTEAFF	TGTGCCAGCAGCCTTGGGGGGCTGGGAAACACTGAAGCTTTCTTT
TRBJ1-2	TRBV7-2	.	.	CASSIQDLGGYTF	TGTGCCAGCAGCATCCAGGATCTAGGCGGCTACACCTTC
TRBJ1-2	TRBV5-5	.	.	CASSLEGRYGYTF	TGTGCCAGCAGCTTGGAGGGGCGTTATGGCTACACCTTC
TRBJ2-5	TRBV5-1	.	TRBD1	CASSWTGGERETQYF	TGCGCCAGCAGCTGGACAGGGGGCGAGAGAGAGACCCAGTACTTC
TRBJ1-3	TRBV6-5	.	TRBD1	CASSYSLRQGVKGNTIYF	TGTGCCAGCAGTTACTCTCTTCGACAGGGGGTGAAGGGAAACACCATATATTTT
TRBJ2-5	TRBV20-1	.	TRBD2	CSPLAGSFQETQYF	TGCAGCCCTTTAGCGGGGTCATTCCAAGAGACCCAGTACTTC
TRBJ2-3	TRBV20-1	.	TRBD2	CSAILAGTSTDTQYF	TGCAGTGCTATTCTAGCGGGGACTAGCACAGATACGCAGTATTTT
TRBJ1-2	TRBV7-3	.	.	CASSLGGAASGYTF	TGTGCCAGCAGCTTGGGGGGCGCCGCTAGTGGCTACACCTTC
TRBJ2-7	TRBV7-2	.	TRBD1	CASSSQGTYEQYF	TGTGCCAGTAGCTCACAGGGGACCTACGAGCAGTACTTC
TRBJ1-3	TRBV11-2	few	.	CASSFVGNTIYF	TGTGCCAGCAGCTTCGTGGGAAACACCATATATTTT
TRBJ2-7	TRBV20-1	few	TRBD2	CSAKKGPRRFGTSGRAYEQYF	TGCAGTGCTAAAAAAGGTCCCCGTCGGTTTGGGACTAGCGGGAGGGCCTACGAGCAGTACTTC
TRBJ2-1	TRBV19	.	.	CASSIVGSRQFF	TGTGCCAGTAGTATAGTGGGGAGTAGGCAGTTCTTC
TRBJ1-1	TRBV20-1	.	.	CSARASISVSTEAFF	TGCAGTGCTAGAGCCAGTATAAGTGTTTCCACTGAAGCTTTCTTT
TRBJ1-1	TRBV6-5	.	TRBD1	CASSYDDRGNTEAFF	TGTGCCAGCAGTTACGACGACAGGGGGAACACTGAAGCTTTCTTT
TRBJ2-7	TRBV7-2	.	.	CASSFGGVSSYEQYF	TGTGCCAGCAGCTTCGGCGGGGTAAGCTCCTACGAGCAGTACTTC
TRBJ1-2	TRBV6-1	.	TRBD1	CASQQGLNYGYTF	TGTGCCAGTCAACAGGGGTTGAACTATGGCTACACCTTC
TRBJ1-2	TRBV5-1	large	TRBD1	CASSAGTGGNGYTF	TGCGCCAGCAGCGCCGGGACAGGGGGTAATGGCTACACCTTC
TRBJ2-5	TRBV28	.	.	CASNGRALQETQYF	TGTGCCAGCAACGGCCGAGCTCTACAAGAGACCCAGTACTTC
TRBJ2-7	TRBV5-1	.	.	CASSGLETGSYEQYF	TGCGCCAGCAGCGGATTAGAGACGGGGTCCTACGAGCAGTACTTC